The 21 T cell receptor beta chains listed next were all sequenced from one sample in a study of blood T cell repertoires in COVID-19. The protocol was immunoSEQ multiplex PCR, while the TCRdb copy is restricted to in-frame clones and leaves out a portion. The table shows hundreds of thousands of clones, with about 88% occurring only once. Specimen: peripheral blood. The receptors here all came from a man between 65 and 85 years old with acute or convalescent COVID-19.

This chain links TRBV12-3 or TRBV12-4 with TRBJ1-1, with D unclear. This CDR3 comprises 12 residues. With 6 bases removed from V and 0 bases from J, the gap between germline ends came to 5 bases. CDR3 nucleotides: TGTGCCAGCAGCCCAATGAACACTGAAGCTTTCTTT. This codes for CASSPMNTEAFF.

The chain carries TRBV19 and TRBJ2-3; TRBD1 is a possible D gene (6 bases). The CDR3 length is 15 residues. Germline CDR1 and CDR2: LNHDA and SQIVND (reference sequence). The V end lost 3 bases, the J end lost 4 bases, and 14 bases lay between the germline ends. CDR3 protein: CASSIQGHLSDTQYF. The CDR3 DNA reads as TGTGCCAGTAGTATTCAGGGGCACCTGTCAGATACGCAGTATTTT.

The chain links TRBV11-1 to TRBJ2-2; perhaps TRBD1 as D (5 bases). The CDR3 runs 15 residues. Trimming removed 4 bases at V and 0 bases at J, with 9 bases between. The V gene's germline CDR1 is SGHAT and CDR2 FQDESV (reference sequence). The CDR3 DNA is TGTGCCAGCAGCTCTCAGGGATCGAACACCGGGGAGCTGTTTTTT. Translated: CASSSQGSNTGELFF.

The rearrangement links TRBV28 to TRBJ2-7; D remains ambiguous. The V and J ends lost 6 bases and 3 bases respectively, with 9 bases between them. Germline V lookup: CDR1 MDHEN, CDR2 SYDVKM. This CDR3 contains 12 residues. Here the CDR3 reads CASSLNNYEQYF. The DNA of the CDR3 is TGTGCCAGCAGCCTTAACAACTACGAGCAGTACTTC.

The chain employs TRBV27 and TRBJ2-7; 8 positions match TRBD1. The CDR3 extends over 17 amino acids. V was pared by 4 bases and J by 2 bases, with 13 bases of the junction left unmatched. Germline CDR1 and CDR2: MNHEY and SMNVEV (reference sequence). The CDR3 protein is CASSSIPGTGLPYEQYF. DNA for the CDR3: TGTGCCAGCAGTTCCATCCCGGGGACAGGTCTCCCCTACGAGCAGTACTTC.

The CDR3 DNA sequence: TGTGCCAGCAGTTTAAACATTTTACCCTCTGGGGCCAACGTCCTGACTTTC. It specifies CASSLNILPSGANVLTF. The chain carries TRBV28 and TRBJ2-6; D is unresolved. Trimming took off 2 bases at V and 0 bases at J, with 11 bases between the two ends. CDR3 length equals 17 residues. The germline gives CDR1 MDHEN, CDR2 SYDVKM.

The rearrangement joins TRBV27 to TRBJ2-2; 7 nucleotides match TRBD2. Germline CDR1 and CDR2: MNHEY and SMNVEV (reference sequence). The CDR3 covers 14 residues. J was trimmed by 5 bases and V by 3 bases; bases with no gene match: 3. The CDR3: CASSFEGGTGELFF. CDR3 DNA sequence: TGTGCCAGCAGTTTCGAGGGAGGGACCGGGGAGCTGTTTTTT.

In the case of this clone: The same CDR3 also results from other DNA sequences found in this sample. The rearrangement uses TRBV3-1 (or the pseudogene TRBV3-2) and TRBJ1-4, with 8 bases matching TRBD1. The CDR3 has 13 amino acids. The germline V gene encodes CDR1 LGHDT and CDR2 YNNKEL (reference sequence). After removal of 3 bases from V and 8 bases from J, the junction contained 2 bases not matched to a gene. CDR3 sequence (DNA): TGTGCCAGCAGCCAGAACAGGGGGGAAAAACTGTTTTTT. Amino acid sequence: CASSQNRGEKLFF.

The chain couples TRBV3-1 (or the pseudogene TRBV3-2) to TRBJ2-1; 15 positions match TRBD2. Germline CDR1 and CDR2: LGHDT and YNNKEL (reference sequence). CDR3 length: 21 residues. The J segment lost 0 bases and the V segment lost 0 bases, leaving 9 bases of the junction unmatched. CDR3 bases: TGTGCCAGCAGCCAAGATCTAAGGACTAGCGGGGGGGCTAGCTCCTACAATGAGCAGTTCTTC. As protein: CASSQDLRTSGGASSYNEQFF.

The chain recombines TRBV7-2 with TRBJ2-7; 7 nucleotides line up with TRBD2. The germline gives CDR1 SGHTA, CDR2 FQGNSA. J was trimmed by 2 bases and V by 4 bases; bases with no gene match: 5. This CDR3 spans 14 amino acids. The CDR3 region has the DNA TGTGCCAGCAGCTGGGGGGGTTTCCCCTACGAGCAGTACTTC. Translating it yields CASSWGGFPYEQYF.

This chain connects TRBV18 to TRBJ2-7; D may be TRBD2 (5 bases). Germline V lookup: CDR1 KGHSH, CDR2 LQKENI. The CDR3 runs to 16 residues. The V end was cut by 6 bases, the J end by 7 bases, with 25 bases between. The CDR3 sequence is CASSRGDATFREEQYF. CDR3 bases: TGTGCCAGCTCCCGCGGAGACGCGACATTCCGGGAAGAGCAGTACTTC.

J is TRBJ1-2 and V is TRBV6-5; D ambiguous. The CDR3 has 12 residues. Germline CDR1 reads MNHEY; CDR2 reads SVGAGI. The V gene lost 2 bases and the J gene lost 8 bases, with 9 bases spanning the gap. CDR3: CASSYAGNGYTF. In nucleotides, the CDR3 is TGTGCCAGCAGTTACGCGGGGAACGGCTACACCTTC.

The J gene is TRBJ2-3, the V gene TRBV7-3; the D gene is possibly TRBD2 (6 bases). Germline V gene data show CDR1 as SGHTA and CDR2 as FQGTGA. The CDR3 loop spans 16 amino acids. V was shortened by 0 bases and J by 1 base, with 11 bases between the two germline ends. DNA of the CDR3: TGTGCCAGCAGCTTAACAAGGGCTAGCGGCACAGATACGCAGTATTTT. As protein: CASSLTRASGTDTQYF.

The J gene is TRBJ2-3, the V gene TRBV5-8; TRBD2 might be the D (6 bases). Germline V gene data show CDR1 as SGHTS and CDR2 as YDEGEE. The CDR3 runs 16 residues. The V end lost 4 bases, the J end lost 0 bases, and 15 bases lay between the germline ends. The CDR3 here is CASSGGSDPSTDTQYF. In DNA form, the CDR3 reads TGTGCCAGCAGCGGGGGGTCCGATCCTAGCACAGATACGCAGTATTTT. Based on the CDR3 plus reference TRBV5-8 and TRBJ2-3, the full variable domain is EAGVTQSPTHLIKTRGQQATLRCSPISGHTSVYWYQQALGLGLQFLLWYDEGEERNRGNFPPRFSGRQFPNYSSELNVNALELEDSALYLCASSGGSDPSTDTQYFGPGTRLTVL.

In DNA, the CDR3 is TGCACCAGCAGCTCCGACAGGGAACACTCTGGAAACACCATATATTTT. Protein: CTSSSDREHSGNTIYF. The chain is built from TRBV1 and TRBJ1-3; the table calls TRBD1, which could not be checked here. TRBV1 is recorded as a pseudogene. CDR3 length: 16 amino acids.

This clone was detected once. The J gene is TRBJ1-1, the V gene TRBV18; D not certain. The CDR3 is 15 amino acids. Per the germline V gene, CDR1 is KGHSH and CDR2 is LQKENI. V gave up 2 bases and J gave up 1 base, with 11 bases separating them. This CDR3 reads CASSPVGEGNTEAFF. In DNA, the CDR3 is TGTGCCAGCTCACCAGTCGGAGAGGGGAACACTGAAGCTTTCTTT.

J is TRBJ2-6 and V is TRBV29-1; no clear D gene. In germline, CDR1 is SQVTM, CDR2 ANQGSEA. V lost 6 bases and J 0 bases, leaving 12 bases between the germline ends. The CDR3 runs to 15 residues. The CDR3 is CSVAPSSSGANVLTF. Written as DNA, the CDR3 is TGCAGCGTAGCGCCTAGTAGCTCTGGGGCCAACGTCCTGACTTTC.

CDR3 protein: CASGDWPGQGDQPQHF. The CDR3 DNA sequence: TGTGCCAGCGGAGATTGGCCGGGACAGGGAGATCAGCCCCAGCATTTT. The chain recombines TRBV5-6 with TRBJ1-5; 9 bases are shared with TRBD1. The CDR3 has 16 residues. Germline lookup yields CDR1 SGHDT and CDR2 YYEEEE. The V segment lost 7 bases and the J segment 5 bases; nucleotides outside the gene matches: 13.

V gene TRBV2 combines with J gene TRBJ1-2; 7 bases agree with TRBD1. Germline V CDR1 and CDR2: SNHLY, FYNNEI. With V trimmed by 0 bases and J by 3 bases, 7 bases remained unmatched. This CDR3 has 16 residues. In DNA form, the CDR3 reads TGTGCCAGCAGTGAAGCGATAGGGGGCCGTTACTATGGCTACACCTTC. Translating it yields CASSEAIGGRYYGYTF.

The chain links TRBV28 to TRBJ1-2, with 8 bases lining up with TRBD1. The CDR3 consists of 14 residues. The J segment lost 2 bases and the V segment lost 8 bases, leaving 7 bases of the junction unmatched. Per the germline V gene, CDR1 is MDHEN and CDR2 is SYDVKM. Written as DNA, the CDR3 is TGTGCCAGCGGAACAGGGGGATTAAACTATGGCTACACCTTC. Protein sequence: CASGTGGLNYGYTF.

CDR3 coding DNA: TGTGCCAGCAGCTTACAGCGGCAAGGCGGCGGCTACACCTTC. It translates to CASSLQRQGGGYTF. The chain couples TRBV7-2 to TRBJ1-2; D gene ambiguous. The CDR3 has 14 residues. Deletions cut 2 bases from V and 8 bases from J, with 15 bases between. Germline CDR1 reads SGHTA; CDR2 reads FQGNSA.